The entry that follows covers one T cell receptor (beta chain) sequence. Its matching antigen is unknown. The PCR had 60 Vbeta and 13 Jbeta primers. Per the original methods: The count from a later analysis was 65 million to 90 million unique TCR beta chains, roughly 11 million of them shared. The assay was immunoSEQ multiplex PCR, and TCRdb's table has in-frame clones only and misses some. V, J and clone size reflect that table, while D and trimming were determined from the DNA. The repertoire holds about 130,000 clones, with approximately 87% as singletons. This CDR3 is built from 13 residues. Per the germline V gene, CDR1 is SQVTM and CDR2 is ANQGSEA. The V and J ends lost 7 bases and 2 bases, in that order; junction bases with no gene match: 6. This entry is derived from a study of cytomegalovirus exposure and HLA in healthy donors. Points from the study as a whole: Among immune exposure information, only CMV serostatus was available. Clonal expansion, a later analysis showed, was greater in HLA-associated TCR beta chains than in equally common others. Some public TCRs appeared in many individuals, while most sequences were rare.

Sequenced sample: PBMCs. The receptor was derived from a man younger than 30 in good health and CMV-seropositive. The J gene is TRBJ2-7, the V gene TRBV29-1, with 9 bases identical to TRBD2. The CDR3 reads CSARTSETYEQYF. In nucleotides, the CDR3 is TGCAGCGCCCGGACTAGCGAAACCTACGAGCAGTACTTC.